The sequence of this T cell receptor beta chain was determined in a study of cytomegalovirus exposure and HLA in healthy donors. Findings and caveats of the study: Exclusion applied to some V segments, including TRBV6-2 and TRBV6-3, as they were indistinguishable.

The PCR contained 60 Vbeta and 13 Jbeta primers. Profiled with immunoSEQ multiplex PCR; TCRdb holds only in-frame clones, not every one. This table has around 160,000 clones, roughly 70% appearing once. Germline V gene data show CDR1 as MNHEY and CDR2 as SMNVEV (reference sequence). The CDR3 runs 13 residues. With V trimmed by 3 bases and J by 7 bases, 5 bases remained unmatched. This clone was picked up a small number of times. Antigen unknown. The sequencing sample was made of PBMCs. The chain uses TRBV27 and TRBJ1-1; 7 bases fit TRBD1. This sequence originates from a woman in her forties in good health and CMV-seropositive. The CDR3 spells CASSFPGTVEAFF. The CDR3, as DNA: TGTGCCAGCAGTTTCCCGGGGACAGTTGAAGCTTTCTTT.